The clone carrying this TCR beta chain was recorded once. Seattle's cohort entered during active infection and was followed longitudinally. This sample was taken from a study of blood T cell repertoires in COVID-19. Study details: COVID-19 samples from acute and convalescent phases originated in the United States, Italy and Spain.

J was trimmed by 8 bases and V by 0 bases; bases with no gene match: 9. The CDR3 totals 16 residues. Germline lookup yields CDR1 LGHDT and CDR2 YNNKEL (reference sequence). Under the authors' procedure: Nucleated cell counts were estimated from reference gene primer amplification. The data were produced by immunoSEQ multiplex PCR, yet TCRdb's version contains in-frame clones alone and is incomplete. D and trimming come from the DNA, and the V and J calls and clone size come from that table. This sample has about 420,000 clones, with around 90% found just once. Sample: peripheral blood. The sequence was collected from a young man with COVID-19, enrolled during active disease. The chain uses TRBV3-1 (or the pseudogene TRBV3-2) and TRBJ2-1; 8 nucleotides agree with TRBD2. The CDR3 coding sequence is TGTGCCAGCAGCCAAGATTTCGCGGGGGGACGGCATGAGCAGTTCTTC. It codes for CASSQDFAGGRHEQFF.